This T cell receptor (beta chain) is from a study of blood T cell repertoires in COVID-19. Looking at the study overall: In each case, the material was cDNA or gDNA derived from T cells, B-cell-depleted T cells, or PBMCs.

Some clones are missing from TCRdb's copy, which holds only in-frame ones; the method was immunoSEQ multiplex PCR. The table records fewer than 400,000 clones, 87% of them present only once. V was pared by 2 bases and J by 1 base, with 4 bases of the junction left unmatched. CDR3 length: 14 amino acids. Germline V gene data show CDR1 as SQVTM and CDR2 as ANQGSEA. The receptor was isolated from a woman between 18 and 30 years old who had recovered from COVID-19. The rearrangement joins TRBV29-1 to TRBJ1-1, with 7 bases aligning to TRBD1. The specimen sequenced was PBMCs or T cells enriched from blood (not recorded which). CDR3 region: CSVEQAGGNTEAFF. DNA for the CDR3: TGCAGCGTTGAACAGGCAGGGGGGAACACTGAAGCTTTCTTT.